The next 7 T cell receptor beta chains were all read from a single sample in a study of T cell responses to AZD1222 COVID-19 vaccine. TCRdb's table, derived via immunoSEQ multiplex PCR, lists solely in-frame clones and lacks some. Of about 150,000 clones in the sample, 70% to 90% are singletons; the top ten hold 3% to 3.5%. Source: peripheral blood, taken on day 0 of MenACWY control vaccination. Source of these receptors: an adult in good health.

The CDR3: CASSPAGLPRRDSPLHF. CDR3 DNA: TGTGCCAGCAGCCCGGCGGGACTGCCCCGGAGGGATTCACCCCTCCACTTT. The chain uses TRBV7-9 and TRBJ1-6, with a weak D call TRBD1 (5 bases). Germline-derived CDR1 and CDR2 are SEHNR and FQNEAQ (reference sequence). V was clipped by 5 bases and J by 8 bases, with 22 bases between them. The CDR3 covers 17 residues.

This chain joins TRBV4-1 and TRBJ2-7, with D tentatively TRBD1 (6 bases). The CDR3 consists of 17 residues. CDR1 is MGHRA, CDR2 YSYEKL, per germline. Trimming cost V 2 bases and J 1 base, with 18 bases left between them. CDR3 nucleotides: TGCGCCAGCAGCCAAATACAGGGAGCCGGGATTTCCTACGAGCAGTACTTC. This gives the protein CASSQIQGAGISYEQYF.

The sample holds one count of this clone. This chain joins TRBV5-1 and TRBJ2-4; D unclear. Germline CDR1 and CDR2: SGHRS and YFSETQ. The CDR3 runs 16 residues. V was trimmed by 0 bases and J by 0 bases, leaving 10 bases between them. CDR3: CASSLAESVAKNIQYF. The CDR3 DNA reads TGCGCCAGCAGCTTGGCGGAGTCGGTAGCCAAAAACATTCAGTACTTC.

The V and J genes are TRBV7-2 and TRBJ2-7, with D uncertain. The germline CDR1 and CDR2 sequences are SGHTA and FQGNSA. There are 13 residues in the CDR3. V was clipped by 1 base and J by 9 bases, with 13 bases between them. CDR3 DNA sequence: TGTGCCAGCAGCTTAGGGTTCGACTCCGGGCAGTACTTC. It yields the protein CASSLGFDSGQYF.

The V call is TRBV6-5, the J call TRBJ1-1; tentative D call: TRBD1 (5 bases). Germline-derived CDR1 and CDR2 are MNHEY and SVGAGI. The CDR3 spans 12 residues. The V and J ends lost 8 bases and 1 base respectively, with 8 bases between them. The CDR3 region is CASGGGNTEAFF. CDR3 in DNA: TGTGCCAGCGGGGGGGGGAACACTGAAGCTTTCTTT.

This chain links TRBV24-1 with TRBJ2-7, with D possibly being TRBD1 (6 bases). This CDR3 spans 13 amino acids. Germline loops: CDR1 KGHDR, CDR2 SFDVKD. Deletions cut 12 bases from V and 4 bases from J, with 18 bases between. As DNA, the CDR3 is TGTGCCCCCGTACACAGGGTATCTTACGAGCAGTACTTC. This encodes CAPVHRVSYEQYF.

This sequence joins TRBV27 and TRBJ2-3; 7 bases are shared with TRBD2. Germline lookup yields CDR1 MNHEY and CDR2 SMNVEV (reference sequence). J gave up 2 bases and V 4 bases, and 6 bases lay outside the gene matches. CDR3 length: 15 amino acids. Written as DNA, the CDR3 is TGTGCCAGCAGTTGGGCTAGCGGCTCCACAGATACGCAGTATTTT. Protein product: CASSWASGSTDTQYF.